This T cell receptor (beta chain) derives from a study of OX40 agonist ivuxolimab in advanced cancers. TCRdb keeps only in-frame clones here, not all; method: immunoSEQ multiplex PCR. The table has over 25,000 clones, 75% to 90% seen once. The trim removed 1 base at V and 3 bases at J, leaving 5 bases unmatched. CDR3 size: 17 residues. CDR1 is SGDLS and CDR2 is YYNGEE in the germline V gene. The V gene is TRBV9, the J gene TRBJ2-1; 12 bases align to TRBD2. The sample was CD4+ or CD8+ T cells sorted from blood, taken in a trial of the OX40 agonist ivuxolimab. The receptor was derived from an adult with an advanced solid tumor such as melanoma, head and neck, liver or kidney cancer. The CDR3 is CASSVWSSGGVYNEQFF. CDR3 bases: TGTGCCAGCAGCGTATGGTCTAGCGGGGGGGTCTACAATGAGCAGTTCTTC.